Below, 6 T cell receptor beta chains from the same sample are listed, as sequenced in a study of spatial heterogeneity in lung cancer. Time point: blood at routine non-recurrence follow-up after resection. TCRdb ran MiXCR on the 5' RACE reads and lists one entry per CDR3 protein. The sample has approximately 93,000 distinct CDR3 sequences; 15% to 20% are singletons. The source material was PBMCs, sampled at follow-up. The receptor set was obtained from a male donor with early-stage non-small cell lung cancer.

This clonotype was counted at least ten times. This chain connects TRBV29-1 to TRBJ2-2; TRBD2 is a possible D gene (5 bases). In germline, CDR1 is SQVTM, CDR2 ANQGSEA. Trimming took 7 bases from V and 4 from J, leaving 19 bases between them. There are 15 residues in the CDR3. The DNA for the CDR3 is TGCAGCGCCCCGGTCACGGGGTCGACCACCGGGGAGCTGTTTTTT. Protein: CSAPVTGSTTGELFF.

This clonotype was picked up a small number of times. The chain combines TRBV19 with TRBJ2-7, with TRBD1 identical over 7 bases. The ends lost 0 bases at V and 0 bases at J; junction bases unmatched: 2. CDR1 is LNHDA and CDR2 is SQIVND in the germline V gene (reference sequence). The CDR3 consists of 15 residues. The CDR3 DNA sequence: TGTGCCAGTAGTATAGAGAGGGGGCCCTCCTACGAGCAGTACTTC. The encoded protein is CASSIERGPSYEQYF.

This clonotype has a handful of counts. The chain couples TRBV24-1 to TRBJ2-5, with D possibly TRBD2 on 5 matching bases. The ends were cut back, 1 base at V and 4 bases at J, with 9 bases in the middle. CDR1 KGHDR and CDR2 SFDVKD come from the germline V gene. The CDR3 loop spans 14 amino acids. The CDR3 DNA sequence: TGTGCCACCAGTGATTTCCTTCGGGGAGAGACCCAGTACTTC. This sequence encodes CATSDFLRGETQYF.

The gene calls are TRBV6-5 and TRBJ1-1, with a possible D match to TRBD1 (5 bases). The CDR3 has 13 amino acids. CDR1 is MNHEY and CDR2 is SVGAGI in the germline V gene. CDR3 DNA: TGTGTCGCTCAAGACAGATTGAACACTGAAGCTTTCTTT. Protein product: CVAQDRLNTEAFF.

This clonotype was recorded a few times. This chain links TRBV5-1 with TRBJ2-7, with 12 bases matching TRBD2. V lost 0 bases and J lost 5; bases outside the gene matches: 6. This CDR3 contains 16 residues. In germline, CDR1 is SGHRS, CDR2 YFSETQ. The CDR3 here is CASSLGPTSGRNEQYF. In DNA, the CDR3 is TGCGCCAGCAGCTTGGGGCCGACTAGCGGGAGAAACGAGCAGTACTTC. Looking up the rest from reference TRBV5-1 and TRBJ2-7 gives the full variable domain: KAGVTQTPRYLIKTRGQQVTLSCSPISGHRSVSWYQQTPGQGLQFLFEYFSETQRNKGNFPGRFSGRQFSNSRSEMNVSTLELGDSALYLCASSLGPTSGRNEQYFGPGTRLTVT.

In this sample, this clonotype turned up a few times. V usage is TRBV20-1 and J usage is TRBJ2-1; D is perhaps TRBD1 (6 bases). Germline lookup yields CDR1 DFQATT and CDR2 SNEGSKA (reference sequence). The CDR3 is 17 amino acids. The V and J ends lost 0 bases and 7 bases respectively, with 22 bases between them. The CDR3 region is CSARDSRTGLVRNEQFF. The CDR3 DNA follows: TGCAGTGCTAGAGATAGCCGAACAGGGTTGGTAAGGAATGAGCAGTTCTTC.